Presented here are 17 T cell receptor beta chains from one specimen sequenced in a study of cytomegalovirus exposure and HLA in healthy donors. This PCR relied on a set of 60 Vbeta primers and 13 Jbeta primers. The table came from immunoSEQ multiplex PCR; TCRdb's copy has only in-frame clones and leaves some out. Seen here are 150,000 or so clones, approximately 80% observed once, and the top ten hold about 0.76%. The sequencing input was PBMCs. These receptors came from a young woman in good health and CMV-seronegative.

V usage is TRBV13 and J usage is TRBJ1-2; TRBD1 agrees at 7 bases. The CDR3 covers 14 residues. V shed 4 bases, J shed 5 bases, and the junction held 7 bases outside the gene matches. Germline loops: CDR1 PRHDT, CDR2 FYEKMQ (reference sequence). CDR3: CASSSVGTEYGYTF. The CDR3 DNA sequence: TGTGCCAGCAGCTCGGTGGGGACAGAATATGGCTACACCTTC.

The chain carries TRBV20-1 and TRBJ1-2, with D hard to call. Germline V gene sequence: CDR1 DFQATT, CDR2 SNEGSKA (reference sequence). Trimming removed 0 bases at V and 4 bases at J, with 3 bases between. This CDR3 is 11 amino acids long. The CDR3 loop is CSARDSYGYTF. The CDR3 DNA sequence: TGCAGTGCTAGAGACAGCTATGGCTACACCTTC.

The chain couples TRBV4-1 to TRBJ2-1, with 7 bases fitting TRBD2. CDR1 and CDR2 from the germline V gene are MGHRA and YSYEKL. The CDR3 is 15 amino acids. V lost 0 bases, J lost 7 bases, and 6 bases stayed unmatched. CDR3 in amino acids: CASSQEGSSGNEQFF. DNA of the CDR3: TGCGCCAGCAGCCAAGAAGGATCTAGCGGTAATGAGCAGTTCTTC.

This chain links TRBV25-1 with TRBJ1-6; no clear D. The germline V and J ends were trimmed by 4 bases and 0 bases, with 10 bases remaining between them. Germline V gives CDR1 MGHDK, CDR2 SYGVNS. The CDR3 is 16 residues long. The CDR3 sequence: CASSGGRFSYNSPLHF. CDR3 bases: TGTGCCAGCAGTGGAGGGAGGTTCTCCTATAATTCACCCCTCCACTTT.

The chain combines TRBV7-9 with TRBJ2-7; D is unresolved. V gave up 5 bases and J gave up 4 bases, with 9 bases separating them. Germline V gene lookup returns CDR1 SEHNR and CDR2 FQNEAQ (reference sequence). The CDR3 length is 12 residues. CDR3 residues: CASSERSYEQYF. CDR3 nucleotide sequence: TGTGCCAGCAGCGAACGGAGTTACGAGCAGTACTTC.

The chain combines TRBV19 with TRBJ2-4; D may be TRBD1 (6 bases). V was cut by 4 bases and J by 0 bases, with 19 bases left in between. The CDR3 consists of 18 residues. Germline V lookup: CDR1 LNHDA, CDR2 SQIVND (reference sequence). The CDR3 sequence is CASSTQGKESLAKNIQYF. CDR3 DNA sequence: TGTGCCAGTAGTACCCAGGGGAAAGAGTCTCTAGCCAAAAACATTCAGTACTTC.

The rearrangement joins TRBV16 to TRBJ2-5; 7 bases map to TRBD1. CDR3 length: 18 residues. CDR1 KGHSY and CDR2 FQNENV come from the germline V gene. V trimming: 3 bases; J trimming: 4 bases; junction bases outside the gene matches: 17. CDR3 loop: CASSHYKLHDRDLETQYF. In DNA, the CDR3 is TGTGCCAGCAGCCACTATAAACTCCATGACAGGGATTTAGAGACCCAGTACTTC. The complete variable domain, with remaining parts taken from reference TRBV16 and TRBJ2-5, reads GEEVAQTPKHLVRGEGQKAKLYCAPIKGHSYVFWYQQVLKNEFKFLISFQNENVFDETGMPKERFSAKCLPNSPCSLEIQATKLEDSAVYFCASSHYKLHDRDLETQYFGPGTRLLVL.

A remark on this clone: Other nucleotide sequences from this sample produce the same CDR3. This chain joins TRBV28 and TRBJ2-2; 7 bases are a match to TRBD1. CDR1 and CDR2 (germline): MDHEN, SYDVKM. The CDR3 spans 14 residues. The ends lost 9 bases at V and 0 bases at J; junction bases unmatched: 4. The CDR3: CASSGTANTGELFF. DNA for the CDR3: TGTGCCAGTTCCGGGACAGCGAACACCGGGGAGCTGTTTTTT.

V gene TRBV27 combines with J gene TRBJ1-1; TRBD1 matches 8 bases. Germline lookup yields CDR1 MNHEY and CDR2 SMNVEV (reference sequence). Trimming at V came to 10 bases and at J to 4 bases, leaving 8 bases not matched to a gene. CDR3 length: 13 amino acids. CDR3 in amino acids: CATSGGAGTEAFF. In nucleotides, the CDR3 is TGTGCCACCTCAGGGGGCGCGGGCACTGAAGCTTTCTTT.

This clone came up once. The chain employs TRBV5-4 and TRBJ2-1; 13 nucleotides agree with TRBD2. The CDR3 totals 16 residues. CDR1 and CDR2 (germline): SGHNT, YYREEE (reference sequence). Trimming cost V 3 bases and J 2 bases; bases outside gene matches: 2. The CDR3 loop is CASSSGLAGAYNEQFF. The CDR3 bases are TGTGCCAGCAGCTCAGGACTAGCGGGAGCCTACAATGAGCAGTTCTTC.

CDR3 loop: CASSIEGQGYSYEQYF. In nucleotides, the CDR3 is TGTGCCAGCAGTATCGAGGGACAGGGCTACTCCTACGAGCAGTACTTC. The chain links TRBV2 to TRBJ2-5, with TRBD1 matching over 9 bases. The tail of the sequence fits TRBJ2-7 better, so the J call may be wrong. This CDR3 has 16 residues. Germline V CDR1 and CDR2: SNHLY, FYNNEI.

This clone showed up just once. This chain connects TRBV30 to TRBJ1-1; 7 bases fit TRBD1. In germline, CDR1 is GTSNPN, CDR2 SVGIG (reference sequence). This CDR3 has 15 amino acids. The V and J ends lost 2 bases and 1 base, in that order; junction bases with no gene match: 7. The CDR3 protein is CAWSSAGQRNTEAFF. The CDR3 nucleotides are TGTGCCTGGAGTTCCGCGGGACAGCGGAACACTGAAGCTTTCTTT.

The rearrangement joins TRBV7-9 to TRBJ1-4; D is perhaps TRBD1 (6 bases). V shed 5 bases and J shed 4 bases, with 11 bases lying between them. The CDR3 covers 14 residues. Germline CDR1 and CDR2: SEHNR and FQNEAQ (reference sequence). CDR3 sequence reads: CASSPGQDNEKLFF. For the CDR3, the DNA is TGTGCCAGCAGCCCGGGACAAGATAATGAAAAACTGTTTTTT.

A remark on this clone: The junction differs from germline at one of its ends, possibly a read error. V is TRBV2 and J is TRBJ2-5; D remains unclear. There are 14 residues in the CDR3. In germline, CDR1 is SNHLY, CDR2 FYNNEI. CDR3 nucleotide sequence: TGTGCCAGCGGTGAGAGCAGTAGCTTTGAGACCCAGTACTTC. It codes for CASGESSSFETQYF.

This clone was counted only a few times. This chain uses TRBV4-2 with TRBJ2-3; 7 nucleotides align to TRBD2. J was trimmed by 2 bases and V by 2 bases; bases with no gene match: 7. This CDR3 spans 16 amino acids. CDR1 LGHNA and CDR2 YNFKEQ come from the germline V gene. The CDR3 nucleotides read TGTGCCAGCAGCCAACGAAGCGGGGCCTTCACAGATACGCAGTATTTT. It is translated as CASSQRSGAFTDTQYF.

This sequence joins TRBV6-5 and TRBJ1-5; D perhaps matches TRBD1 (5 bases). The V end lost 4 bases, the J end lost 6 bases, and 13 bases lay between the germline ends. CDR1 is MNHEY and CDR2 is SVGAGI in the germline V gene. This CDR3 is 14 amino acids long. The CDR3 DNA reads TGTGCCAGCAGTTTCGGGGGGACGGGTCAGCCCCAGCATTTT. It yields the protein CASSFGGTGQPQHF.

The chain's CDR3 is CASSMGRVEETQYF. The DNA of the CDR3 is TGTGCCAGTAGTATGGGCAGGGTAGAGGAGACCCAGTACTTC. This chain joins TRBV19 and TRBJ2-5; TRBD1 is a possible D gene (5 bases). V dropped 3 bases and J dropped 5 bases, with 13 bases sitting between them. Germline V CDR1 and CDR2: LNHDA, SQIVND (reference sequence). The CDR3 length is 14 residues.